This record covers a single TCR beta chain. Germline V gene data show CDR1 as SGHNT and CDR2 as YENEEA. This CDR3 contains 15 residues. The V and J ends lost 5 bases and 0 bases, in that order; junction bases with no gene match: 4. This record belongs to a study of technical replicates of blood from several donors. TCRdb's copy holds only in-frame clones and misses some; the assay was immunoSEQ multiplex PCR. Seen here are fewer than 75,000 clones, 93% observed once, and the top ten hold approximately 0.25%. This chain joins TRBV11-3 and TRBJ2-3; 8 bases are a match to TRBD2. Source material: T cells isolated from PBMCs. The source of this sequence is a human donor in good health. CDR3 in amino acids: CASSGSSGSTDTQYF. CDR3 nucleotide sequence: TGTGCCAGCAGCGGATCTAGCGGGAGCACAGATACGCAGTATTTT.